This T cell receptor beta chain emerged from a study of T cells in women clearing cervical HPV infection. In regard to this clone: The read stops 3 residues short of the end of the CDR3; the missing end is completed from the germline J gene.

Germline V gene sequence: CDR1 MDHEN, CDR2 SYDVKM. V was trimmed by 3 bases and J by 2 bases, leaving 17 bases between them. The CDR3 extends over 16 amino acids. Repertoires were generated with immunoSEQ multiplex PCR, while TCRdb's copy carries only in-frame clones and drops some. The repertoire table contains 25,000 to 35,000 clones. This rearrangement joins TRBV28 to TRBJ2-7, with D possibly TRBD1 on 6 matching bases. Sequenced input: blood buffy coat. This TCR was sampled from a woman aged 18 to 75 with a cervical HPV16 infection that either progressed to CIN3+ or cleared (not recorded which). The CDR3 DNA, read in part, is TGTGCCAGCAGTTTTCGGACAGTCCCGAACCCCTACGAG. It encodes CASSFRTVPNPYE. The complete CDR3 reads CASSFRTVPNPYEQYF.